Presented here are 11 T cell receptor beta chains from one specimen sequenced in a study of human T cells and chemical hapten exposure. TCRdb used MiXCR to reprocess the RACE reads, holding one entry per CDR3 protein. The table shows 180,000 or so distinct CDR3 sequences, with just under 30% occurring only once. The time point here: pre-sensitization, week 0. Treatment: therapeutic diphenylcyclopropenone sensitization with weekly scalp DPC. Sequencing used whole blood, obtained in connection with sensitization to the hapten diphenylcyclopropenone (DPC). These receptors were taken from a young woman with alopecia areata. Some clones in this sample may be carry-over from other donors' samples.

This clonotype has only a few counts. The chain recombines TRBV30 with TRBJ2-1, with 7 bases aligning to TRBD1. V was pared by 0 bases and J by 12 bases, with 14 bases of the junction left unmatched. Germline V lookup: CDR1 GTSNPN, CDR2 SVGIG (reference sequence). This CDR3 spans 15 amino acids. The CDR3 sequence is CAWSVLGQALDVQFF. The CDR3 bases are TGTGCCTGGAGTGTTTTAGGACAGGCGCTAGACGTGCAGTTCTTC.

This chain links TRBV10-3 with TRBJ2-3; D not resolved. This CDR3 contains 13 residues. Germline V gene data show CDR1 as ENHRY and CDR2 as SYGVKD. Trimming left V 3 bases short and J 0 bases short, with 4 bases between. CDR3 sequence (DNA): TGTGCCATCAGTGAAAGGAGCACAGATACGCAGTATTTT. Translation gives CAISERSTDTQYF.

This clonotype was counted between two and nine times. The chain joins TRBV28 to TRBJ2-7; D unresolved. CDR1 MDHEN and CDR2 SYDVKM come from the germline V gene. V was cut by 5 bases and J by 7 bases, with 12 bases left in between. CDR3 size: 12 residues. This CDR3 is CASSPSPREQYF. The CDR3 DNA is TGTGCCAGCAGTCCTTCTCCCAGGGAGCAGTACTTC.

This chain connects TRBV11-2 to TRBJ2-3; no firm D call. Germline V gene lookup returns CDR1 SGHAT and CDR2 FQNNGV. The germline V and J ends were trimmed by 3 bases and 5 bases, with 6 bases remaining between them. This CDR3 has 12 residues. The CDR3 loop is CASSFSEDTQYF. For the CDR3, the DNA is TGTGCCAGCAGCTTCTCCGAAGATACGCAGTATTTT. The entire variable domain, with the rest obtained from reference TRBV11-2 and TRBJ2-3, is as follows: EAGVAQSPRYKIIEKRQSVAFWCNPISGHATLYWYQQILGQGPKLLIQFQNNGVVDDSQLPKDRFSAERLKGVDSTLKIQPAKLEDSAVYLCASSFSEDTQYFGPGTRLTVL.

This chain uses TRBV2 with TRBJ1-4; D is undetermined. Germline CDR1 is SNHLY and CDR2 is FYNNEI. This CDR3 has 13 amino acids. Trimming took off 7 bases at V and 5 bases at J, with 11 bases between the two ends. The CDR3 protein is CASKVERNEKLFF. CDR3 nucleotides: TGTGCCAGCAAGGTGGAACGGAATGAAAAACTGTTTTTT.

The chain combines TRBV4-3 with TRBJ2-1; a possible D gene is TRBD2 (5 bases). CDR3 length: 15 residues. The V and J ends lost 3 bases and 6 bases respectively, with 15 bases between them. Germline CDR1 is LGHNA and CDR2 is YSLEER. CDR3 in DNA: TGCGCCAGCAGCCATAGTGGAAGCGGTACCAATGAGCAGTTCTTC. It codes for CASSHSGSGTNEQFF.

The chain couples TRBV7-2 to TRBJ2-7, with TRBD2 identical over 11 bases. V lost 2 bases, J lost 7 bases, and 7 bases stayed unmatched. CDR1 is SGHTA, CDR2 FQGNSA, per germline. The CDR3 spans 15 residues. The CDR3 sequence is CASSLQPSGGWEQYF. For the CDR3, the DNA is TGTGCCAGCAGCTTACAGCCTAGCGGGGGGTGGGAGCAGTACTTC.

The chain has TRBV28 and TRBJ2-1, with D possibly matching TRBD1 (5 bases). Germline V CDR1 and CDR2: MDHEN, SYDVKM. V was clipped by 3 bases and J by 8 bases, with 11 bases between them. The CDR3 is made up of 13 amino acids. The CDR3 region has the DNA TGTGCCAGCAGTTTGGGGCATGAGCATGAGCAGTTCTTC. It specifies CASSLGHEHEQFF.

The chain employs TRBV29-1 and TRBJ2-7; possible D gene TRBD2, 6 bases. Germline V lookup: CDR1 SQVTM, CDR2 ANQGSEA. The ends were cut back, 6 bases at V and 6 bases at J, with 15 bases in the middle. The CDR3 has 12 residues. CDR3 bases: TGCAGCGTGGATTGGGGGGTTGGCGAGCAGTACTTC. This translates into CSVDWGVGEQYF.

The CDR3: CASSKTGKWQPQHF. CDR3 coding DNA: TGTGCCAGCAGTAAAACAGGGAAGTGGCAGCCCCAGCATTTT. The rearrangement uses TRBV6-2 or TRBV6-3 and TRBJ1-5, with D tentatively TRBD1 (6 bases). The germline V gene has CDR1 MNHEY and CDR2 SVGEGT. V lost 5 bases to trimming and J lost 7 bases, with 15 bases between them. The CDR3 extends over 14 amino acids.

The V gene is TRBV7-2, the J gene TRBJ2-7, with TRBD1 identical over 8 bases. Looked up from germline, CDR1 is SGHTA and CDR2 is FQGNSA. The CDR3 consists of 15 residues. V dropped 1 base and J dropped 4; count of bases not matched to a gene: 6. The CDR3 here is CASSLGVQGVYEQYF. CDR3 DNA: TGTGCCAGCAGCTTAGGGGTACAGGGGGTATACGAGCAGTACTTC.